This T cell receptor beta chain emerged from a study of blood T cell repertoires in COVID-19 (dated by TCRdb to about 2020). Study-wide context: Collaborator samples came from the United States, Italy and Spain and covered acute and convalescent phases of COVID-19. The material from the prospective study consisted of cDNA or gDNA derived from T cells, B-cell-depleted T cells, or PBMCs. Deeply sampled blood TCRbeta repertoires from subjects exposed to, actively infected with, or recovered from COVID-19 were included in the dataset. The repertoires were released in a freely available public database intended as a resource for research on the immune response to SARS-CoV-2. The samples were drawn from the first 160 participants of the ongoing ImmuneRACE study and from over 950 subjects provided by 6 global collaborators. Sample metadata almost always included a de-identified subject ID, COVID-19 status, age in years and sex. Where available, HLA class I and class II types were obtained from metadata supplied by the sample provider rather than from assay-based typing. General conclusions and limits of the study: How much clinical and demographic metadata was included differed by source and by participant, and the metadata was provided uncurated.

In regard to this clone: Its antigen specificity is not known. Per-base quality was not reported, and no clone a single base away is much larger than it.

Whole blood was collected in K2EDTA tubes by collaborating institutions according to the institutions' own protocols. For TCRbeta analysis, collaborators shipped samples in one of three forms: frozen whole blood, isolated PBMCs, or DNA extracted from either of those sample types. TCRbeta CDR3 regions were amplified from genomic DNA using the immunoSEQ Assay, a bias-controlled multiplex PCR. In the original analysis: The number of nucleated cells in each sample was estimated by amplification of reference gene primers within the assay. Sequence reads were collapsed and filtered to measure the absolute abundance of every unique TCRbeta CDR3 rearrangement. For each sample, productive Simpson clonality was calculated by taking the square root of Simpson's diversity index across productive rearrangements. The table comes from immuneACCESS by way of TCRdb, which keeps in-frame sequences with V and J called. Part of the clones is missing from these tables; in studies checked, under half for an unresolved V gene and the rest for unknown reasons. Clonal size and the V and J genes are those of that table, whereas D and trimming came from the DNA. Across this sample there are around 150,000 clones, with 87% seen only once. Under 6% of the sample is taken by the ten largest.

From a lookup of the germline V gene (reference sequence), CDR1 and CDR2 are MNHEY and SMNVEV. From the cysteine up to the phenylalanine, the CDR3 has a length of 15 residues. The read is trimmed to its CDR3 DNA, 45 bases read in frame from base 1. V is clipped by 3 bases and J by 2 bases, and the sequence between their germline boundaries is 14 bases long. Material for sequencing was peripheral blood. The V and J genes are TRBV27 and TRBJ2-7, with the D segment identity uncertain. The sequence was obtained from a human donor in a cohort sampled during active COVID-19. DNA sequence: TGTGCCAGCAGTTTGGGTCGCGGCGGCACCTACGAGCAGTACTTC. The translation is CASSLGRGGTYEQYF.